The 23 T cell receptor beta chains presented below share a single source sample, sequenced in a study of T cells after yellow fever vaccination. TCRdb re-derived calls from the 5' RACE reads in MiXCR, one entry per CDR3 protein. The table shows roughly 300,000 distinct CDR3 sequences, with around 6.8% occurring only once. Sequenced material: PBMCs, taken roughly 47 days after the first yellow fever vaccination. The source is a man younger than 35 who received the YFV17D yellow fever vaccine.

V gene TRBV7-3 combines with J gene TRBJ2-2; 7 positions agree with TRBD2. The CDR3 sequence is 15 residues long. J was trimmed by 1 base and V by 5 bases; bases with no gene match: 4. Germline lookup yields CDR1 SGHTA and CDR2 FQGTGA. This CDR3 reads CASSRWGGNTGELFF. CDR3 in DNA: TGTGCCAGCAGCCGCTGGGGGGGGAACACCGGGGAGCTGTTTTTT.

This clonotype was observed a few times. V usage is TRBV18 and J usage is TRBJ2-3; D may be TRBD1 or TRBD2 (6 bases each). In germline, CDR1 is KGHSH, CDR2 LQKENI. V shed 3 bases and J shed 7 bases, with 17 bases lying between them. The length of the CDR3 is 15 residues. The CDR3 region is CASSPGGGGSHTQYF. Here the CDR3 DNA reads TGTGCCAGCTCACCCGGGGGCGGAGGGAGTCATACGCAGTATTTT.

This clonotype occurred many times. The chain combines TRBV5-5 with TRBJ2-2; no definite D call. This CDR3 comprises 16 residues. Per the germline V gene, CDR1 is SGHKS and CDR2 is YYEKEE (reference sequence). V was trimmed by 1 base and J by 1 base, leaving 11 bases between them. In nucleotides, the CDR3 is TGTGCCAGCAGCTTGTATCCGGCCTTGAACACCGGGGAGCTGTTTTTT. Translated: CASSLYPALNTGELFF.

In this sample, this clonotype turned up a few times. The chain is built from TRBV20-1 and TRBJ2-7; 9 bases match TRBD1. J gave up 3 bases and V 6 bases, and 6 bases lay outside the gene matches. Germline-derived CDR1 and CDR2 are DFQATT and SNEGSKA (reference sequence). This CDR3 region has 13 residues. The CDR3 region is CSASTGGVYEQYF. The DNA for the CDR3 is TGCAGTGCGTCGACAGGGGGAGTCTACGAGCAGTACTTC.

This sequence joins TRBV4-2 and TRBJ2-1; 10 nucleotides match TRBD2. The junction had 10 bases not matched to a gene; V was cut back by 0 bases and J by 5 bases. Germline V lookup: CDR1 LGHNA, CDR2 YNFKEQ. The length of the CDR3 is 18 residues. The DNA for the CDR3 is TGTGCCAGCAGCCAAGACCCCCTACTAGCGGGGATAGACAATGAGCAGTTCTTC. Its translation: CASSQDPLLAGIDNEQFF.

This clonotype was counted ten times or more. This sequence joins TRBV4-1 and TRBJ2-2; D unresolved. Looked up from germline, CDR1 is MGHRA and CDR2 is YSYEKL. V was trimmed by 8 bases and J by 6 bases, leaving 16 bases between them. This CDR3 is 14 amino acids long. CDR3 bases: TGCGCCAGCGGGTCGAGCCTGGGCCCCGGGGAGCTGTTTTTT. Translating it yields CASGSSLGPGELFF.

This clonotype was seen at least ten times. This CDR3 is CASCSGGSDTQYF. DNA of the CDR3: TGTGCCAGCTGTAGCGGGGGGTCGGATACGCAGTATTTT. J is TRBJ2-3 and V is TRBV28, with TRBD2 matching 10 bases. This CDR3 has 13 amino acids. Germline lookup yields CDR1 MDHEN and CDR2 SYDVKM. V lost 8 bases, J lost 6 bases, and 5 bases stayed unmatched.

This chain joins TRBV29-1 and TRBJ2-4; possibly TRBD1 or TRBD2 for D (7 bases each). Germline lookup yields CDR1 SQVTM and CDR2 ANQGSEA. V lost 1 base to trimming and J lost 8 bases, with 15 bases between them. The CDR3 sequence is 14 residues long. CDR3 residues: CSVEAAGGGDIQYF. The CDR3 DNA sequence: TGCAGCGTTGAAGCCGCAGGGGGGGGGGACATTCAGTACTTC.

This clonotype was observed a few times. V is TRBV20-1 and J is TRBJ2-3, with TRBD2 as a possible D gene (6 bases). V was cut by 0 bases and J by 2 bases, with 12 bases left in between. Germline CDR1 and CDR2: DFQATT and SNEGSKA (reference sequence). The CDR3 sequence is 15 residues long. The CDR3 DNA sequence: TGCAGTGCTAGAGATCGACTAGGGCTCACAGATACGCAGTATTTT. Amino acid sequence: CSARDRLGLTDTQYF.

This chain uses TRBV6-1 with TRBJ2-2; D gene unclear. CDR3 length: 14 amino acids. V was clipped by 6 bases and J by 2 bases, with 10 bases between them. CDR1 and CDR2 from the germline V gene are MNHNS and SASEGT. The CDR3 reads CASRPQPNTGELFF. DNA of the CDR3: TGTGCCAGCAGACCACAGCCCAACACCGGGGAGCTGTTTTTT.

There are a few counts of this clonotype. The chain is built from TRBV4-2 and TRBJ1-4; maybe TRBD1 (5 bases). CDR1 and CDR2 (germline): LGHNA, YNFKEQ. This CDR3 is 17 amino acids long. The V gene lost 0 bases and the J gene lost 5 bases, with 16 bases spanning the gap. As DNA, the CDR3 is TGTGCCAGCAGCCAAGATGAGGCCGGGACGGACAATGAAAAACTGTTTTTT. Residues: CASSQDEAGTDNEKLFF.

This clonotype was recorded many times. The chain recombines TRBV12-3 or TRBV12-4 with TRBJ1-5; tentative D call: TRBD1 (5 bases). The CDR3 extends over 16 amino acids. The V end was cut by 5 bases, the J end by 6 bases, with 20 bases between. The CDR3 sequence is CASSPRGSWGIQPQHF. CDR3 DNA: TGTGCCAGCAGTCCCCGGGGGTCGTGGGGGATTCAGCCCCAGCATTTT.

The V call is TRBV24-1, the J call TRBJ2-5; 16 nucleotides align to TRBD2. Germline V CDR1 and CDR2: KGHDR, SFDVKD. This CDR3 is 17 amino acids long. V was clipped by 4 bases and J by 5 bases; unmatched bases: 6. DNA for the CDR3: TGTGCCACCAGTGACCTGGGACTAGCGGGGGGGATGGAGACCCAGTACTTC. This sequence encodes CATSDLGLAGGMETQYF.

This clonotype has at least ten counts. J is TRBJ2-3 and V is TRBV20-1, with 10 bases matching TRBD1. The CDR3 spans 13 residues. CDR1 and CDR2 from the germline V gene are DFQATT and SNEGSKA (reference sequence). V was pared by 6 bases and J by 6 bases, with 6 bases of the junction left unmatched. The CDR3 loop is CSALTGGLDTQYF. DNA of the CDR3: TGCAGTGCACTGACAGGGGGCTTGGATACGCAGTATTTT.

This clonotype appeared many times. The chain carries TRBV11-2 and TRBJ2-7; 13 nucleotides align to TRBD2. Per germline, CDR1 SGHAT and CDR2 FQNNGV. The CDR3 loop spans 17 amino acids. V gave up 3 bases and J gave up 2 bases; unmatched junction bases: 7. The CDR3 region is CASSFTGLAGSPYEQYV. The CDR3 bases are TGTGCCAGCAGCTTTACGGGACTAGCGGGGTCCCCCTACGAGCAGTACGTC.

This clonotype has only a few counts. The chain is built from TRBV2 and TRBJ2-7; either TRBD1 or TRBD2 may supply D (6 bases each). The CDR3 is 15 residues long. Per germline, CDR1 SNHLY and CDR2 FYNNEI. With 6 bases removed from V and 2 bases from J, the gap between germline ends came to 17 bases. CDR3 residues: CASSLEGGGTYEQYV. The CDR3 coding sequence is TGTGCCAGCAGCCTAGAGGGGGGAGGTACCTACGAGCAGTACGTC.

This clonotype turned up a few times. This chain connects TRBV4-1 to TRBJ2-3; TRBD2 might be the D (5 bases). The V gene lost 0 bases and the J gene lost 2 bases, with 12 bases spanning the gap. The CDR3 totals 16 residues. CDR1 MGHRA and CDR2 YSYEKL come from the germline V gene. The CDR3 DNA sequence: TGCGCCAGCAGCCAAGATAGGCTAGCACTCACAGATACGCAGTATTTT. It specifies CASSQDRLALTDTQYF.

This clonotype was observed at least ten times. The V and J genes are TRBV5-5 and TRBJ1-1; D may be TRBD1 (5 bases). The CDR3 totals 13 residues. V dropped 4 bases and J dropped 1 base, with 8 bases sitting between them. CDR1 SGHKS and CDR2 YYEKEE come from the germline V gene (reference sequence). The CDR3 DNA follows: TGTGCCAGCAGCATCACAGGGAACACTGAAGCTTTCTTT. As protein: CASSITGNTEAFF.

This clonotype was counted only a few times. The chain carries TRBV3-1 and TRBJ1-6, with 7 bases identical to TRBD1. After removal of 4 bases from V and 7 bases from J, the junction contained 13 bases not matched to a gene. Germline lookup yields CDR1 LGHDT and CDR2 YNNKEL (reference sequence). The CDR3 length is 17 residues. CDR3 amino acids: CASSLSDRVQKNSPLHF. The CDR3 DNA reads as TGTGCCAGCAGCCTTTCCGACAGGGTCCAGAAGAATTCACCCCTCCACTTT.

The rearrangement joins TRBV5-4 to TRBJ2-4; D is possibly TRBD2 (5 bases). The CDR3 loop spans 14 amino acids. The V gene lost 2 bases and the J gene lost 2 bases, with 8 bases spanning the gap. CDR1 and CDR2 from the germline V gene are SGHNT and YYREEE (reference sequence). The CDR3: CASSFTGTKNIQYF. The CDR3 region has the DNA TGTGCCAGCAGCTTCACCGGGACCAAAAACATTCAGTACTTC. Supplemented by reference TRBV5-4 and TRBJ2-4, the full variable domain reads ETGVTQSPTHLIKTRGQQVTLRCSSQSGHNTVSWYQQALGQGPQFIFQYYREEENGRGNFPPRFSGLQFPNYSSELNVNALELDDSALYLCASSFTGTKNIQYFGAGTRLSVL.

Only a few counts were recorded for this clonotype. This CDR3 reads CASSVVQGPSYNEQFF. The DNA for the CDR3 is TGTGCCAGCAGCGTAGTTCAGGGGCCATCCTACAATGAGCAGTTCTTC. The J gene is TRBJ2-1, the V gene TRBV9; perhaps TRBD1 as D (6 bases). V lost 0 bases to trimming and J lost 1 base, with 11 bases between them. The CDR3 extends over 16 amino acids. The germline V gene has CDR1 SGDLS and CDR2 YYNGEE.

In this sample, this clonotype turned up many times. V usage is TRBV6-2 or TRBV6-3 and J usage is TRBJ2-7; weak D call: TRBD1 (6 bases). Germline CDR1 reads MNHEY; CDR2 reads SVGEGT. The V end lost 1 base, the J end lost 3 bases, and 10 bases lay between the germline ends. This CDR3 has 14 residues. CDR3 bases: TGTGCCAGCAGTTACTGGGCAGGGGACTACGAGCAGTACTTC. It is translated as CASSYWAGDYEQYF.

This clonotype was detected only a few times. CDR3 DNA: TGTGCCAGCAAGGGCCAGAGCTCACAATCCTACGAGCAGTACTTC. Translating it yields CASKGQSSQSYEQYF. The chain carries TRBV25-1 and TRBJ2-7, with no clear D. The CDR3 has 15 amino acids. V lost 7 bases, J lost 1 base, and 17 bases lay in between. Germline V CDR1 and CDR2: MGHDK, SYGVNS.